What follows describes a single T cell receptor (beta chain). This CDR3 has 16 amino acids. The ends lost 3 bases at V and 5 bases at J; junction bases unmatched: 8. Germline CDR1 LNHNV, CDR2 YYDKDF (reference sequence). Original processing methods: Using reference gene primer amplification, nucleated cell counts were estimated. Profiled with immunoSEQ multiplex PCR; TCRdb holds only in-frame clones, not every one. D and trimming were read from the DNA, whereas the V and J calls and clone size are those reported in that table. The table shows roughly 220,000 clones, with about 80% occurring only once. These data come from a study of blood T cell repertoires in COVID-19.

The sample was PBMCs or T cells enriched from blood (not recorded which). The chain is built from TRBV15 and TRBJ1-4; TRBD1 agrees at 8 bases. This clonotype was obtained from a man aged 35-49 years who had recovered from COVID-19. The CDR3 protein is CATSRRGDRGNEKLFF. In nucleotides, the CDR3 is TGTGCCACCAGCAGGAGAGGAGACAGGGGAAATGAAAAACTGTTTTTT.